The rows below give T cell receptor beta chains drawn from one sample of a study of cytomegalovirus exposure and HLA in healthy donors. TCRdb keeps only in-frame clones here, not all; method: immunoSEQ multiplex PCR. The sample contains some 130,000 clones, around 72% of which appear only once. The sequencing sample was made of PBMCs. The source of these receptors is a human donor in good health. Each CDR3 is given with its conserved first and last residue. The D gene is left open where the match is weak. Clone size appears in some rows only: once, few, many, or a class for an expanded clone.

j_call: TRBJ2-7
d_call: .
clone_size: few
v_call: TRBV6-5
cdr3_aa: CASSYSWSSYEQYF
cdr3_nt: TGTGCCAGCAGTTACTCGTGGAGCTCCTACGAGCAGTACTTC

j_call: TRBJ2-3
d_call: .
clone_size: .
v_call: TRBV4-1
cdr3_aa: CASSQDPSWTPISTDTQYF
cdr3_nt: TGCGCCAGCAGCCAAGATCCCTCTTGGACTCCCATAAGCACAGATACGCAGTATTTT

j_call: TRBJ1-5
d_call: TRBD1
clone_size: many
v_call: TRBV19
cdr3_aa: CASSFGQAYRPQHF
cdr3_nt: TGTGCCAGTAGTTTCGGACAGGCCTATAGGCCCCAGCATTTT

j_call: TRBJ2-1
d_call: TRBD1
clone_size: .
v_call: TRBV2
cdr3_aa: CASSERATGNEQFF
cdr3_nt: TGTGCCAGCAGTGAAAGGGCGACAGGGAACGAGCAGTTCTTC

j_call: TRBJ2-1
d_call: TRBD1
clone_size: .
v_call: TRBV5-6
cdr3_aa: CASSWSGGGGNEQFF
cdr3_nt: TGTGCCAGCAGCTGGTCAGGGGGTGGTGGGAATGAGCAGTTCTTC

j_call: TRBJ2-7
d_call: .
clone_size: few
v_call: TRBV21-1
cdr3_aa: CASSKVLAGIYEQYF
cdr3_nt: TGTGCCAGCAGCAAAGTCCTAGCGGGAATCTACGAGCAGTACTTC

j_call: TRBJ2-7
d_call: TRBD2
clone_size: .
v_call: TRBV6-5
cdr3_aa: CASSYGGLGVYEQYF
cdr3_nt: TGTGCCAGCAGTTACGGGGGACTAGGTGTCTACGAGCAGTACTTC

j_call: TRBJ1-5
d_call: .
clone_size: once
v_call: TRBV6-1
cdr3_aa: CASSLQGGNQPQHF
cdr3_nt: TGTGCCAGCAGTTTGCAGGGTGGCAATCAGCCCCAGCATTTT

j_call: TRBJ2-6
d_call: .
clone_size: .
v_call: TRBV6-4
cdr3_aa: CASSFSSGANVLTF
cdr3_nt: TGTGCCAGCAGTTTCAGCTCTGGGGCCAACGTCCTGACTTTC

j_call: TRBJ1-2
d_call: .
clone_size: .
v_call: TRBV7-2
cdr3_aa: CASSLGQNRVGYTF
cdr3_nt: TGTGCCAGCAGCTTAGGACAGAATAGAGTTGGCTACACCTTC

j_call: TRBJ2-2
d_call: .
clone_size: .
v_call: TRBV9
cdr3_aa: CASSVQSGTNTGELFF
cdr3_nt: TGTGCCAGCAGCGTTCAGAGCGGAACTAATACCGGGGAGCTGTTTTTT

j_call: TRBJ1-5
d_call: .
clone_size: .
v_call: TRBV19
cdr3_aa: CASSFITGFGQPQHF
cdr3_nt: TGTGCCAGTAGTTTTATCACAGGGTTTGGTCAGCCCCAGCATTTT

j_call: TRBJ2-3
d_call: TRBD1
clone_size: .
v_call: TRBV10-3
cdr3_aa: CAITRMGQGPDTQYF
cdr3_nt: TGTGCCATCACGAGAATGGGACAGGGACCAGATACGCAGTATTTT

j_call: TRBJ1-2
d_call: TRBD1
clone_size: once
v_call: TRBV6-5
cdr3_aa: CASSVTGLDGYTF
cdr3_nt: TGTGCCAGCAGTGTGACAGGGTTGGATGGCTACACCTTC